The T cell receptor beta chain described here comes from a study of blood T cell repertoires in COVID-19. Study background: COVID-19 samples, acute and convalescent, were from the United States, Italy and Spain. In each case, the material was cDNA or gDNA derived from T cells, B-cell-depleted T cells, or PBMCs.

The junction had 12 bases not matched to a gene; V was cut back by 5 bases and J by 1 base. Looked up from germline, CDR1 is SGHTA and CDR2 is FQGNSA. This CDR3 region has 19 residues. Original data processing: Estimated nucleated cell counts came from reference gene primer amplification. Data came from immunoSEQ multiplex PCR; TCRdb stores just in-frame clones and leaves some out. V and J calls and clone size are copied from that table; D and trimming were computed from the DNA. The sample includes tens of thousands of clones, 79% of them seen just once. V gene TRBV7-2 combines with J gene TRBJ2-6; 9 bases line up with TRBD2. Material for sequencing was peripheral blood. This TCR derives from a woman older than 75 with active or convalescent COVID-19. CDR3 in DNA: TGTGCCAGCAGCCTATATTTTGGCGGGGGGGCGTCTGGGGCCAACGTCCTGACTTTC. As protein: CASSLYFGGGASGANVLTF.